What follows are 9 T cell receptor beta chains derived from one specimen sequenced in a study of cytomegalovirus exposure and HLA in healthy donors. The PCR ran on 60 Vbeta and 13 Jbeta primers. Some clones are missing from TCRdb's copy, which holds only in-frame ones; the method was immunoSEQ multiplex PCR. The table shows roughly 100,000 clones, with around 77% occurring only once. Sequencing used PBMCs. The origin of the receptors is a man aged 50-59 years in good health and CMV-seropositive.

This chain joins TRBV7-9 and TRBJ2-5; the match to TRBD1 covers 10 bases. Germline V gives CDR1 SEHNR, CDR2 FQNEAQ (reference sequence). J was trimmed by 4 bases and V by 5 bases; bases with no gene match: 7. The CDR3 runs 15 residues. The CDR3 DNA reads TGTGCCAGCAGCGAAAGACAGGGGGCCCGAGAGACCCAGTACTTC. This gives the protein CASSERQGARETQYF. Variable domain in full (rest from reference TRBV7-9 and TRBJ2-5): DTGVSQNPRHKITKRGQNVTFRCDPISEHNRLYWYRQTLGQGPEFLTYFQNEAQLEKSRLLSDRFSAERPKGSFSTLEIQRTEQGDSAMYLCASSERQGARETQYFGPGTRLLVL.

The J gene is TRBJ1-5, the V gene TRBV6-1; D not resolved. CDR3 size: 13 residues. V shed 9 bases and J shed 5 bases, with 14 bases lying between them. CDR1 and CDR2 (germline): MNHNS, SASEGT. CDR3 DNA: TGTGCCAGTTCCTCGGGTCTATATCAGCCCCAGCATTTT. This encodes CASSSGLYQPQHF.

The chain joins TRBV28 to TRBJ2-3; tentatively, D is TRBD1 (6 bases). This CDR3 comprises 16 residues. The germline gives CDR1 MDHEN, CDR2 SYDVKM. V was trimmed by 5 bases and J by 0 bases, leaving 15 bases between them. The CDR3 protein is CASSNLGGRSTDTQYF. CDR3 coding DNA: TGTGCCAGCAGTAACCTAGGGGGAAGGAGCACAGATACGCAGTATTTT.

The V call is TRBV28, the J call TRBJ1-5; tentative D call: TRBD1 (5 bases). Germline CDR1 and CDR2: MDHEN and SYDVKM. This CDR3 comprises 17 residues. V shed 1 base and J shed 4 bases, with 17 bases lying between them. The CDR3 region is CASSLSLPDKANQPQHF. The DNA for the CDR3 is TGTGCCAGCAGTTTATCCCTCCCGGACAAAGCGAATCAGCCCCAGCATTTT.

As concerns this clone: Other DNA sequences in this sample translate to the same CDR3. This chain links TRBV28 with TRBJ1-4, with unresolved D. The CDR3 runs 11 residues. V was cut by 6 bases and J by 3 bases, with 2 bases left in between. Germline V lookup: CDR1 MDHEN, CDR2 SYDVKM. CDR3 nucleotides: TGTGCCAGCAGCTCTAATGAAAAACTGTTTTTT. It is translated as CASSSNEKLFF.

With regard to this clone: The sample has other DNA sequences that encode this CDR3 too. The chain is built from TRBV5-1 and TRBJ2-5; D not resolved. The germline V gene encodes CDR1 SGHRS and CDR2 YFSETQ. V lost 6 bases to trimming and J lost 0 bases, with 6 bases between them. There are 12 residues in the CDR3. This CDR3 reads CASTLDQETQYF. The CDR3 region has the DNA TGCGCCAGCACACTCGACCAAGAGACCCAGTACTTC.

The chain recombines TRBV28 with TRBJ2-7; 7 bases are a match to TRBD1. There are 13 residues in the CDR3. V dropped 3 bases and J dropped 3; count of bases not matched to a gene: 2. Germline V gives CDR1 MDHEN, CDR2 SYDVKM. The CDR3 bases are TGTGCCAGCAGTTTCCCAGGGGGCTACGAGCAGTACTTC. This gives the protein CASSFPGGYEQYF.

The chain is built from TRBV7-8 and TRBJ1-1; TRBD1 matches 7 bases. This CDR3 contains 16 residues. CDR1 is SGHVS and CDR2 is FQNEAQ in the germline V gene. After removal of 1 base from V and 0 bases from J, the junction contained 5 bases not matched to a gene. The CDR3 coding sequence is TGTGCCAGCAGCTTAGTAGACAGGGTAGTGAACACTGAAGCTTTCTTT. This codes for CASSLVDRVVNTEAFF.

This clone was detected only a few times. The gene calls are TRBV7-9 and TRBJ2-1; TRBD2 aligns across 14 bases. V gave up 4 bases and J gave up 8 bases; unmatched junction bases: 13. Germline-derived CDR1 and CDR2 are SEHNR and FQNEAQ (reference sequence). The CDR3 has 18 residues. CDR3 protein: CASSSIRGTSGSRDEQFF. The CDR3 DNA reads TGTGCCAGCAGCTCCATAAGGGGGACTAGCGGGAGTAGGGATGAGCAGTTCTTC. The full variable domain, completed using reference TRBV7-9 and TRBJ2-1, is DTGVSQNPRHKITKRGQNVTFRCDPISEHNRLYWYRQTLGQGPEFLTYFQNEAQLEKSRLLSDRFSAERPKGSFSTLEIQRTEQGDSAMYLCASSSIRGTSGSRDEQFFGPGTRLTVL.